The sequence of this T cell receptor beta chain was determined in a study of beta chain features in type 1 diabetes. The study reverse transcribed the entire isolated RNA, so it sequenced expressed TCRB transcripts. Libraries were prepared by immunoSEQ multiplex PCR; TCRdb keeps only in-frame clonotypes and omits some of them. This table holds fewer than 550,000 clones, over 10% found once. The CDR3 sequence is 12 residues long. Germline V gene lookup returns CDR1 SEHNR and CDR2 FQNEAQ (reference sequence). The V end was cut by 3 bases, the J end by 6 bases, with 9 bases between. Stem cell-like memory, regulatory, central memory and naive CD4+ cells were sorted via CD45RO/CCR7/CD25/CD127/CD95/CD27. In its sample, this clone was seen a few times.

The receptor was derived from a young woman in good health. The chain uses TRBV7-9 and TRBJ2-7; no firm D call. Sequenced sample: naive CD4+ T cells from blood. CDR3 bases: TGTGCCAGCAGCTTCCCATATCTCGAGCAGTACTTC. It is translated as CASSFPYLEQYF.